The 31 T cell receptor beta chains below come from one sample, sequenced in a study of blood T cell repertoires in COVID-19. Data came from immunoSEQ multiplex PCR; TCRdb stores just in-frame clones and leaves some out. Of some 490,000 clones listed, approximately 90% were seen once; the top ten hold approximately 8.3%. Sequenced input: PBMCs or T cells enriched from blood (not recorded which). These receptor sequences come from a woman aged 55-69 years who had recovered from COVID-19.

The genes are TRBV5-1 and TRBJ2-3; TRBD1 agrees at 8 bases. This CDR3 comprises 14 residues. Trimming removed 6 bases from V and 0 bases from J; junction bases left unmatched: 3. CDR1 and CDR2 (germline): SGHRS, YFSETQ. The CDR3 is CASNTGGSTDTQYF. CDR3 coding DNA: TGCGCCAGCAACACAGGGGGTAGCACAGATACGCAGTATTTT.

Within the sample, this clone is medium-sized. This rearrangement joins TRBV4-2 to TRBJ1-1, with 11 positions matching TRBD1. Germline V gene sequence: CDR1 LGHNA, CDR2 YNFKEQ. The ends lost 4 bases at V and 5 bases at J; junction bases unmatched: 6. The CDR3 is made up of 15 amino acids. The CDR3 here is CASSPDRGRGTEAFF. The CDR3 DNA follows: TGTGCCAGCAGCCCGGACAGGGGGCGGGGTACTGAAGCTTTCTTT.

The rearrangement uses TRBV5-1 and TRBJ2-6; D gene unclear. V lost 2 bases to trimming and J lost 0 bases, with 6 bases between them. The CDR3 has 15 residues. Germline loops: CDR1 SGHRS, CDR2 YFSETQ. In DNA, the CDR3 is TGCGCCAGCAGCTTCGGCGGCTCTGGGGCCAACGTCCTGACTTTC. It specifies CASSFGGSGANVLTF.

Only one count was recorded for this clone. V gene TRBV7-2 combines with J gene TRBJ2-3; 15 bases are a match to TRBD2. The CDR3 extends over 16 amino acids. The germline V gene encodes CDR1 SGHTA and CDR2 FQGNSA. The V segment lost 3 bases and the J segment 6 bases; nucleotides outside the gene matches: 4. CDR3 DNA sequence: TGTGCCAGCAGCTTGGGACTAGCGGGGGGAATGGATACGCAGTATTTT. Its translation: CASSLGLAGGMDTQYF.

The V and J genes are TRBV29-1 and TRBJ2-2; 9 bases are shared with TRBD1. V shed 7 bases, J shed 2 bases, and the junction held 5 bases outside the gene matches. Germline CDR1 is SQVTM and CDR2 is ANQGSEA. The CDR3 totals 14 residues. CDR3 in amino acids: CSAGTGLNTGELFF. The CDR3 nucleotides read TGCAGCGCCGGGACAGGGCTTAACACCGGGGAGCTGTTTTTT.

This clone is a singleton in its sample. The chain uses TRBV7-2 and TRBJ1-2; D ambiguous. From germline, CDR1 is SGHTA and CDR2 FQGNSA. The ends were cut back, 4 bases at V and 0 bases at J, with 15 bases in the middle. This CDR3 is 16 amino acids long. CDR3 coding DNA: TGTGCCAGCAGCTATACACCCCTCAGGCCTAACTATGGCTACACCTTC. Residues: CASSYTPLRPNYGYTF.

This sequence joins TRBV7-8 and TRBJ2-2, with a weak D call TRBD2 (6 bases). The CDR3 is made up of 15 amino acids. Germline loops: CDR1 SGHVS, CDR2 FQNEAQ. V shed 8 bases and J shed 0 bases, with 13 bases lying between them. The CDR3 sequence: CASSRAGTNTGELFF. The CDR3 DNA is TGTGCCAGCTCCCGGGCGGGGACGAACACCGGGGAGCTGTTTTTT. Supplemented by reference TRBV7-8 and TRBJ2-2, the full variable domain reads GAGVSQSPRYKVAKRGQDVALRCDPISGHVSLFWYQQALGQGPEFLTYFQNEAQLDKSGLPSDRFFAERPEGSVSTLKIQRTQQEDSAVYLCASSRAGTNTGELFFGEGSRLTVL.

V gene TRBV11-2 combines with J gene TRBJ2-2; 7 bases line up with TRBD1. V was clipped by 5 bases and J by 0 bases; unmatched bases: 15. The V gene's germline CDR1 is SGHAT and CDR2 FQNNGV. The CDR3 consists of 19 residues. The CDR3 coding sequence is TGTGCCAGCAGCCTATATCCCCTTGGACAGGAGCCGAACACCGGGGAGCTGTTTTTT. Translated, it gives CASSLYPLGQEPNTGELFF.

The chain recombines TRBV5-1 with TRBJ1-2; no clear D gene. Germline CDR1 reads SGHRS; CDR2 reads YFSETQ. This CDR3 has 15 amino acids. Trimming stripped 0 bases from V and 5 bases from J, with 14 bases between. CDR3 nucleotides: TGCGCCAGCAGCTTGGAGGGCGGGTCTTCGTATGGCTACACCTTC. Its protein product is CASSLEGGSSYGYTF.

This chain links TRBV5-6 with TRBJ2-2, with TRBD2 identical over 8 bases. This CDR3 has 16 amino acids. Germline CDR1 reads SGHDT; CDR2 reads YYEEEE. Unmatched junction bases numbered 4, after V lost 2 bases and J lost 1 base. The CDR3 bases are TGTGCCAGCAGCTTCCTTAGCGGGGTGAACACCGGGGAGCTGTTTTTT. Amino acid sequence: CASSFLSGVNTGELFF.

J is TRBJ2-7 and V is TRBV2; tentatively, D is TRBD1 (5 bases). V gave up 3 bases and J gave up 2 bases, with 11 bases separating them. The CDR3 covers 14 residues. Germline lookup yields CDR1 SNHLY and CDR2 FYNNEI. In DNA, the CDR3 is TGTGCCAGCAGTGAGCAGGGTCCAACCTACGAGCAGTACGTC. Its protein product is CASSEQGPTYEQYV.

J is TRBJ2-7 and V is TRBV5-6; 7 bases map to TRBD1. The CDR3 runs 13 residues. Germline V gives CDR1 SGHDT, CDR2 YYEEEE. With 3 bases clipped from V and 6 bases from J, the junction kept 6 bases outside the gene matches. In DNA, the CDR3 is TGTGCCAGCAGCTACCGACAGGGTGGCGAGCAGTACGTC. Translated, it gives CASSYRQGGEQYV.

The CDR3 loop is CASHKKGWTEAFF. The CDR3 bases are TGTGCCAGCCATAAAAAGGGGTGGACTGAAGCTTTCTTT. The chain is built from TRBV12-3 or TRBV12-4 and TRBJ1-1, with a weak D call TRBD1 (5 bases). This CDR3 is 13 amino acids long. V dropped 8 bases and J dropped 5 bases, with 15 bases sitting between them.

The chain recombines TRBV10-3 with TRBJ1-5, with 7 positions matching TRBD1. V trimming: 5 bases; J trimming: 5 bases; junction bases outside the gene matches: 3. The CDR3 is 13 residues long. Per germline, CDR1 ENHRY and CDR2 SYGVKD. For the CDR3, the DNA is TGTGCCATCAGTAATGACAGGGATCAGCCCCAGCATTTT. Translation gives CAISNDRDQPQHF.

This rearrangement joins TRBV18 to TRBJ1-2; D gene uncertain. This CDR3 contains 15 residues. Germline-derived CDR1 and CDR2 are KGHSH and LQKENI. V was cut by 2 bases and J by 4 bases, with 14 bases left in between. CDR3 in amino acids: CASSPVLLGSYGYTF. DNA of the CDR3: TGTGCCAGCTCACCAGTTTTGTTGGGCTCCTATGGCTACACCTTC.

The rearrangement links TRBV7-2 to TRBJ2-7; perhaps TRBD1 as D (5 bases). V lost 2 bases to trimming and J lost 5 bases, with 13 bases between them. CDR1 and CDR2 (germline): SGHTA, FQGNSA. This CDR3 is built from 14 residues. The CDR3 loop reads CASSLIGGANEQYV. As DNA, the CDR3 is TGTGCCAGCAGCTTAATTGGTGGGGCTAACGAGCAGTACGTC.

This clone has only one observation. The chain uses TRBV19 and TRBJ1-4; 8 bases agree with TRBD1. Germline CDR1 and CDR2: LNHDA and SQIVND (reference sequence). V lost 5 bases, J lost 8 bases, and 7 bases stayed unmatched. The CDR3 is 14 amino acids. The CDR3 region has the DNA TGTGCCAGTAGTTCGGACAGGGAGGGAGAAAAACTGTTTTTT. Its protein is CASSSDREGEKLFF.

The CDR3: CASGTGGYGYTF. In DNA form, the CDR3 reads TGTGCTAGTGGCACAGGGGGCTACGGCTACACCTTC. This chain joins TRBV12-5 and TRBJ1-2, with 9 bases aligning to TRBD1. The J segment lost 8 bases and the V segment lost 6 bases, leaving 4 bases of the junction unmatched. CDR1 is LGHNT, CDR2 FRNRAP, per germline. The CDR3 extends over 12 amino acids.

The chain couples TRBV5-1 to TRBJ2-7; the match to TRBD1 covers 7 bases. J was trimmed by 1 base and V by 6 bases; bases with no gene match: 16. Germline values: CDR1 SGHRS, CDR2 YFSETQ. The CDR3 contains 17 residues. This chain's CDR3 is CASKDRVKNQGSYEQYF. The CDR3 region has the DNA TGCGCCAGCAAAGACAGGGTTAAGAATCAGGGTTCCTACGAGCAGTACTTC. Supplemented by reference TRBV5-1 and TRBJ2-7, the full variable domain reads KAGVTQTPRYLIKTRGQQVTLSCSPISGHRSVSWYQQTPGQGLQFLFEYFSETQRNKGNFPGRFSGRQFSNSRSEMNVSTLELGDSALYLCASKDRVKNQGSYEQYFGPGTRLTVT.

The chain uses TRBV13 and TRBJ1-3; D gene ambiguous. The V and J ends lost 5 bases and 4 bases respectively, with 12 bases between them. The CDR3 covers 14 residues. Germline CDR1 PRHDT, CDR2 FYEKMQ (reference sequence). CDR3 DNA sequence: TGTGCCAGCAGCAAAGCCGGGTCGGGAAACACCATATATTTT. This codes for CASSKAGSGNTIYF.

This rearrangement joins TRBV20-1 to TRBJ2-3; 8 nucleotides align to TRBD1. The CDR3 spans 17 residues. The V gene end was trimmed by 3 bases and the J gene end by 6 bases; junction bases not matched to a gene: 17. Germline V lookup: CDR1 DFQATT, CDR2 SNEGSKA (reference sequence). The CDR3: CSASGAKGQVFGDTQYF. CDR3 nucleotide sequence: TGCAGTGCTAGTGGGGCCAAGGGACAGGTCTTTGGGGATACGCAGTATTTT.

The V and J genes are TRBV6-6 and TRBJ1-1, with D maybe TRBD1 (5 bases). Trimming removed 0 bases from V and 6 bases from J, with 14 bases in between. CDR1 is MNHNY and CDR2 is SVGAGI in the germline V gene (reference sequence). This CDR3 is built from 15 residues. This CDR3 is CASSYSVGGDPEAFF. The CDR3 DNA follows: TGTGCCAGCAGTTACTCAGTCGGGGGTGACCCTGAAGCTTTCTTT.

This chain's CDR3 is CASSVFRVQGAFQPQHF. CDR3 DNA: TGTGCCAGCAGCGTATTCCGGGTCCAAGGGGCCTTCCAGCCCCAGCATTTT. This chain joins TRBV9 and TRBJ1-5, with D maybe TRBD1 (5 bases). CDR3 size: 17 residues. The germline CDR1 and CDR2 sequences are SGDLS and YYNGEE. Trimming pared 1 base from V and 7 bases from J, leaving 21 bases between. The full variable domain, its missing parts supplied by reference TRBV9 and TRBJ1-5, is DSGVTQTPKHLITATGQRVTLRCSPRSGDLSVYWYQQSLDQGLQFLIQYYNGEERAKGNILERFSAQQFPDLHSELNLSSLELGDSALYFCASSVFRVQGAFQPQHFGDGTRLSIL.

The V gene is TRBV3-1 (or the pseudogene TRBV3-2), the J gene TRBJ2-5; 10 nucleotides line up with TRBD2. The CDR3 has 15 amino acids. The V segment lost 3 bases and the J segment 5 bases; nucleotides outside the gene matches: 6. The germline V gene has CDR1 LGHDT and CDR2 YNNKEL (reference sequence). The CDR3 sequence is CASSHEAGGIETQYF. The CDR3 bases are TGTGCCAGCAGCCATGAAGCGGGGGGGATTGAGACCCAGTACTTC.

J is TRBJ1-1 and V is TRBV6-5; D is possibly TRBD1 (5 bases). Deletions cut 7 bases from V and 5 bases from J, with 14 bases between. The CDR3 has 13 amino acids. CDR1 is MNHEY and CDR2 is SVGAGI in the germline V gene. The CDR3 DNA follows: TGTGCCAGCACCCCTCCCCGGGGGACTGAAGCTTTCTTT. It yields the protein CASTPPRGTEAFF.

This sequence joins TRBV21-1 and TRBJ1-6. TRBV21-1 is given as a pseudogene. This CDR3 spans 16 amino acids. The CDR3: CASSKGAGEGNSPLHF. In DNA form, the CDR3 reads TGTGCCAGCAGCAAAGGGGCAGGGGAGGGTAATTCACCCCTCCACTTT.

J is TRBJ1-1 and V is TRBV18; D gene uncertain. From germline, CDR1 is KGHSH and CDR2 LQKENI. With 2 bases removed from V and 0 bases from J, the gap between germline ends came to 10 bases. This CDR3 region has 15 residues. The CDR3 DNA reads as TGTGCCAGCTCACCATCGAACGGGGTGAACACTGAAGCTTTCTTT. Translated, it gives CASSPSNGVNTEAFF.

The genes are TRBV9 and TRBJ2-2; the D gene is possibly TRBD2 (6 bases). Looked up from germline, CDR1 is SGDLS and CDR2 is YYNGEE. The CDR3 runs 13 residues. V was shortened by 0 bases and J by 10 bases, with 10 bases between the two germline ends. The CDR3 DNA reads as TGTGCCAGCAGCGTAGTGGGCGGGGAGGAGCTGTTTTTT. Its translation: CASSVVGGEELFF.

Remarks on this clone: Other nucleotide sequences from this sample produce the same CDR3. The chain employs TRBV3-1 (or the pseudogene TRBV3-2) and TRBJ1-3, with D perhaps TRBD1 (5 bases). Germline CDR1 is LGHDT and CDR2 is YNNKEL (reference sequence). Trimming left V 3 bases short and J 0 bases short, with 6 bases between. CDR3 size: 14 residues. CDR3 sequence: CASSQGLSGNTIYF. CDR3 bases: TGTGCCAGCAGCCAGGGGCTCTCTGGAAACACCATATATTTT.

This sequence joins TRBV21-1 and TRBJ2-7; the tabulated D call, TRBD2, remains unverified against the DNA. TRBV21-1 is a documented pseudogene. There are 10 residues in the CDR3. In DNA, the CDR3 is TGTGCCAGCAGCCCGGGCGAGCAGTACGTC. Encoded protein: CASSPGEQYV.

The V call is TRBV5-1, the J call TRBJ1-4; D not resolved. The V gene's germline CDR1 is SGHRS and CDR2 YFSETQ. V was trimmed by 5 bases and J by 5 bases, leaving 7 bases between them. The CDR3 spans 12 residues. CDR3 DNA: TGCGCCAGCAGAAGAGAAAATGAAAAACTGTTTTTT. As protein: CASRRENEKLFF.